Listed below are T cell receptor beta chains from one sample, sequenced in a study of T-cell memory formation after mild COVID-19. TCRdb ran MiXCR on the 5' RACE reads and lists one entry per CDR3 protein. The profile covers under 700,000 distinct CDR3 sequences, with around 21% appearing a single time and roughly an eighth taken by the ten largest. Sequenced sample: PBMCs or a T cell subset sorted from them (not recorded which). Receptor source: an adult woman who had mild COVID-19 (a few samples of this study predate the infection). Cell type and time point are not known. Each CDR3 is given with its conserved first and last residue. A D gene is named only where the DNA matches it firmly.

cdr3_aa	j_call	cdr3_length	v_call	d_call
CASSYMAGLAANIQYF	TRBJ2-4	16	TRBV6-2/TRBV6-3	TRBD2
CASSQGGGALNEQFF	TRBJ2-1	15	TRBV3-1	TRBD2
CASSLWLAGGRWGEQFF	TRBJ2-1	17	TRBV11-2	TRBD2
CAWILPRQGRSTEAFF	TRBJ1-1	16	TRBV30	.
CASSVKTGGVRQPQHF	TRBJ1-5	16	TRBV9	TRBD1
CASRGMSSTPQHF	TRBJ1-5	13	TRBV19	.
CASSWGQKNTEAFF	TRBJ1-1	14	TRBV12-3/TRBV12-4	TRBD1
CATQGYSNQPQHF	TRBJ1-5	13	TRBV24-1	.
CASSVEESKQFF	TRBJ2-1	12	TRBV9	.
CASSEKAYEQYF	TRBJ2-7	12	TRBV2	.
CASSISGLAGGTNEQFF	TRBJ2-1	17	TRBV19	TRBD2
CASSDFGTSGSPGELFF	TRBJ2-2	17	TRBV6-4	TRBD2
CAISDQDPYRKELAKNIQYF	TRBJ2-4	20	TRBV10-3	.
CASSPGRFYEQYF	TRBJ2-7	13	TRBV18	.
CASGLVTGIAFF	TRBJ1-1	12	TRBV12-5	.
CASSQGLGGAGDGYTF	TRBJ1-2	16	TRBV4-3	.
CASSLLKGLDTGELFF	TRBJ2-2	16	TRBV7-6	.
CASRGGFYSGNTIYF	TRBJ1-3	15	TRBV5-1	.
CASSYRQFTGELFF	TRBJ2-2	14	TRBV6-5	.
CASSVTGATEAFF	TRBJ1-1	13	TRBV9	TRBD1
CASSRTGTSDIQYF	TRBJ2-4	14	TRBV6-5	TRBD2
CSARDTSGALGEQFF	TRBJ2-1	15	TRBV20-1	TRBD2
CASSPPYRGYEQYF	TRBJ2-7	14	TRBV18	TRBD1
CASSYGTSYNEQFF	TRBJ2-1	14	TRBV6-5	TRBD2
CSAREGGPVYNEQFF	TRBJ2-1	15	TRBV20-1	.
CASSLKWGSYEQYF	TRBJ2-7	14	TRBV27	.
CASTKRGGVEGKETQYF	TRBJ2-5	17	TRBV5-5	.
CASRLQSTGEHEQYF	TRBJ2-7	15	TRBV12-3/TRBV12-4	TRBD1
CASRQDSLQPQHF	TRBJ1-5	13	TRBV5-1	.
CASSSNRDPGYGSPLHF	TRBJ1-6	17	TRBV11-3	.
CAWSVGPANTEAFF	TRBJ1-1	14	TRBV30	.
CASGRLAALNEQFF	TRBJ2-1	14	TRBV6-5	TRBD2
CASSQTTGNQPQHF	TRBJ1-5	14	TRBV12-3/TRBV12-4	.
CASLQSGRRGNEQFF	TRBJ2-1	15	TRBV6-2/TRBV6-3	TRBD2
CASSFGDSTYNEQFF	TRBJ2-1	15	TRBV5-1	TRBD1
CASSEAASLPSF	TRBJ2-5	12	TRBV2	.
CSARGGLVNGGNQETQYF	TRBJ2-5	18	TRBV20-1	.
CASSLVFSAQETQYF	TRBJ2-5	15	TRBV11-2	.
CASSLNPSVSGADTQYF	TRBJ2-3	17	TRBV7-3	TRBD2
CASSYGDNNSANYGYTF	TRBJ1-2	17	TRBV5-1	.
CATTTTGGQPQHF	TRBJ1-5	13	TRBV19	TRBD1
CASAGTGIYNEQFF	TRBJ2-1	14	TRBV5-6	TRBD1